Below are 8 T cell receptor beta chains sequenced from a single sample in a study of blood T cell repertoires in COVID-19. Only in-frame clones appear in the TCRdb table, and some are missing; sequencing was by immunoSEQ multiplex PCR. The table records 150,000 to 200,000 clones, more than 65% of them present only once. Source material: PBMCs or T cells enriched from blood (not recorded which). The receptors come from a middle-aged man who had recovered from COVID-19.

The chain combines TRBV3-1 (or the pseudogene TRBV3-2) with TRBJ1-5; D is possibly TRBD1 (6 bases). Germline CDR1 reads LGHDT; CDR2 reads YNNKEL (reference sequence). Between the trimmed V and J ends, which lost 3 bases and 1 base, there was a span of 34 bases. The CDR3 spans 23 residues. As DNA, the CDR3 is TGTGCCAGCAGCCAGGCCCCGACCGGAACAGGGCCCGGGGCGATAAGGAGCAATCAGCCCCAGCATTTT. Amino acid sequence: CASSQAPTGTGPGAIRSNQPQHF.

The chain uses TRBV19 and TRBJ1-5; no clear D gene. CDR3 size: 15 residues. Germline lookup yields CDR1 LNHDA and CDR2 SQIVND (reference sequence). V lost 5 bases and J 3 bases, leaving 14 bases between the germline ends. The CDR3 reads CASSRAGVDNQPQHF. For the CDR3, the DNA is TGTGCCAGTAGTCGCGCCGGGGTAGACAATCAGCCCCAGCATTTT.

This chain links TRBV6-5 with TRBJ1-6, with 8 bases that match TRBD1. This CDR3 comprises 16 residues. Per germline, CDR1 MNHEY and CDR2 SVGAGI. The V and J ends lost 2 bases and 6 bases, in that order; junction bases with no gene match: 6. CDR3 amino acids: CASSYLDRVFNSPLHF. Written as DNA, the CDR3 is TGTGCCAGCAGTTACCTGGACAGGGTCTTTAATTCACCCCTCCACTTT.

The CDR3 loop is CASSEGRTNEKLFF. The CDR3 region has the DNA TGTGCCAGCAGTGAGGGTAGGACTAATGAAAAACTGTTTTTT. The chain has TRBV28 and TRBJ1-4; D remains unclear. Per the germline V gene, CDR1 is MDHEN and CDR2 is SYDVKM. V was pared by 5 bases and J by 2 bases, with 9 bases between. The CDR3 sequence is 14 residues long.

The CDR3 nucleotides are TGTGCCAGCAGTGATCCTAGCGGGGTCAGCTCCTACGAGCAGTACTTC. This codes for CASSDPSGVSSYEQYF. The rearrangement links TRBV6-1 to TRBJ2-7; 9 positions agree with TRBD2. The CDR3 covers 16 residues. CDR1 and CDR2 (germline): MNHNS, SASEGT. V trimming: 3 bases; J trimming: 0 bases; junction bases outside the gene matches: 6.

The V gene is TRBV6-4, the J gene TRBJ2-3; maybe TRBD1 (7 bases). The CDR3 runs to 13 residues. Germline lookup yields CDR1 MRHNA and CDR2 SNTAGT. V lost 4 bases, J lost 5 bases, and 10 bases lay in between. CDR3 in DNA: TGTGCCAGCAGTGGACAGGGAGGAGATACGCAGTATTTT. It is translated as CASSGQGGDTQYF.

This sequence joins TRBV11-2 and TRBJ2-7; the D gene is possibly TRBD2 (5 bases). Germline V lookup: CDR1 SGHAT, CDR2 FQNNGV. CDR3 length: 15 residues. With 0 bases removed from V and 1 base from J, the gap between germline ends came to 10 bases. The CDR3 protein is CASSLEGSSSYEQYF. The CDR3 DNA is TGTGCCAGCAGCTTAGAAGGGAGTTCGTCCTACGAGCAGTACTTC.

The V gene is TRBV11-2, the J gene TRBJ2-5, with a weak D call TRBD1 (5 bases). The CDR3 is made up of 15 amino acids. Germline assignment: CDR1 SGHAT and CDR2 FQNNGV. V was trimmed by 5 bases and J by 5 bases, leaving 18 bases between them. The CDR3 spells CASSEGMGPGETQYF. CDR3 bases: TGTGCCAGCAGCGAAGGAATGGGGCCAGGGGAGACCCAGTACTTC.